The source of this T cell receptor beta chain is a study of OX40 agonist ivuxolimab in advanced cancers. Study background: Cohort: approximately 83% men, mean age 60, aged roughly 20 to 79. The study reported partial responses in three patients: one hepatocellular carcinoma, two cutaneous melanoma.

Anyone with autoimmune disease history or systemic immunosuppression was excluded. Note on this clone: Its matching antigen is unknown.

Study-level results: Researchers did not establish what antigens the expanded peripheral T cells target.

Assay used: immunoSEQ multiplex PCR; TCRdb lists only in-frame clones, some missing. The table records tens of thousands of clones, around four fifths of them present only once. This receptor was identified in an adult with an advanced solid tumor such as melanoma, head and neck, liver or kidney cancer. The source material was CD4+ or CD8+ T cells sorted from blood, sampled in a trial of the OX40 agonist ivuxolimab.

In DNA, the CDR3 is TGTGCCAGCAGCCGGACGGCGCTTAACTATGGCTACACCTTC. Translation gives CASSRTALNYGYTF. The V call is TRBV7-2, the J call TRBJ1-2, with D unclear. This CDR3 is 14 amino acids long. Trimming removed 5 bases at V and 1 base at J, with 11 bases between. CDR1 is SGHTA, CDR2 FQGNSA, per germline.